The rows below give T cell receptor beta chains drawn from one sample of a study of shared clonotypes between healthy human individuals. Clones were read by immunoSEQ multiplex PCR, and TCRdb kept only the in-frame ones, dropping some. The sample holds approximately 2.3 million clones, approximately 93% seen once. Sequencing used naive CD4+ T cells from PBMCs. All receptors derive from a man between 18 and 29 years old in good health. Some clones in this sample may be carry-over from other donors' samples. Each CDR3 is given with its conserved first and last residue. Each record gives: J gene, clone size, V gene, D gene, CDR3 protein, CDR3 DNA. The D gene is left open where the match is weak. The size entry is marked missing in some rows and otherwise reads once, few, many or a size class.

>TRBJ1-1|.|TRBV2|TRBD1
CASAGTVRDTEAFF
TGTGCCTCGGCCGGGACAGTACGAGACACTGAAGCTTTCTTT
>TRBJ2-2|.|TRBV2|.
CASSDSGTNTGELFF
TGTGCCAGCAGTGATTCGGGCACGAACACCGGGGAGCTGTTTTTT
>TRBJ2-1|.|TRBV18|.
CASSEGLNNEQFF
TGTGCCAGCTCCGAGGGCCTCAACAATGAGCAGTTCTTC
>TRBJ1-1|.|TRBV4-2|TRBD1
CASSQDDRATEAFF
TGTGCCAGCAGCCAAGACGACAGGGCGACTGAAGCTTTCTTT
>TRBJ2-5|.|TRBV18|TRBD1
CASSPGPGQGAETQYF
TGTGCCAGCTCACCCGGACCGGGACAGGGGGCTGAGACCCAGTACTTC
>TRBJ2-5|once|TRBV5-1|.
CASSRSPQETQYF
TGCGCCAGCAGCCGTTCCCCACAAGAGACCCAGTACTTC
>TRBJ1-5|.|TRBV18|.
CASSRSGPNQPQHF
TGTGCCAGCTCACGATCAGGGCCCAATCAGCCCCAGCATTTT
>TRBJ2-5|.|TRBV4-3|.
CASSHEGAQETQYF
TGCGCCAGCAGCCATGAAGGGGCACAAGAGACCCAGTACTTC
>TRBJ1-1|.|TRBV5-1|TRBD1
CASSLFGTGGALNTEAFF
TGCGCCAGCAGCTTGTTTGGGACAGGGGGCGCACTGAACACTGAAGCTTTCTTT
>TRBJ2-2|.|TRBV6-5|.
CASSYIGGGETGELFF
TGTGCCAGCAGTTATATAGGAGGGGGCGAAACCGGGGAGCTGTTTTTT
>TRBJ2-7|.|TRBV18|.
CASSPVNRLEQYF
TGTGCCAGCTCACCAGTGAATCGGCTGGAGCAGTACTTC
>TRBJ2-3|.|TRBV6-5|.
CASTRASGLTDTQYF
TGTGCCAGCACCCGGGCGAGCGGGCTCACAGATACGCAGTATTTT
>TRBJ1-2|.|TRBV28|.
CASRGTAMYNYGYTF
TGTGCCAGCAGGGGGACCGCGATGTACAACTATGGCTACACCTTC
>TRBJ2-1|.|TRBV11-2|.
CASSFEGIANEQFF
TGTGCCAGCAGCTTCGAGGGGATCGCCAATGAGCAGTTCTTC
>TRBJ1-5|.|TRBV29-1|TRBD1
CSVQTGGNQPQHF
TGCAGCGTACAAACAGGGGGCAATCAGCCCCAGCATTTT
>TRBJ1-1|.|TRBV25-1|.
CASSLGPRGTEAFF
TGTGCCAGCAGTCTGGGACCCCGAGGCACTGAAGCTTTCTTT
>TRBJ2-5|.|TRBV27|.
CASRESNQETQYF
TGTGCCAGCAGGGAGTCTAACCAAGAGACCCAGTACTTC
>TRBJ2-3|.|TRBV2|.
CASSERRKGTDTQYF
TGTGCCAGCAGTGAGAGGAGGAAGGGAACAGATACGCAGTATTTT
>TRBJ1-2|.|TRBV28|.
CASTSGRDGYTF
TGTGCCAGCACCTCCGGGCGGGATGGCTACACCTTC
>TRBJ2-3|once|TRBV7-2|TRBD1
CASSLRTGGTDTQYF
TGTGCCAGCAGCCTAAGGACAGGGGGGACAGATACGCAGTATTTT
>TRBJ2-5|.|TRBV5-1|.
CASSLKSSQETQYF
TGCGCCAGCAGCTTGAAATCCTCACAAGAGACCCAGTACTTC
>TRBJ1-3|.|TRBV19|.
CASSPTRDSLSGNTIYF
TGTGCCAGTAGTCCCACCCGGGACTCCCTCTCTGGAAACACCATATATTTT
>TRBJ2-7|.|TRBV18|TRBD1
CASSPRTGFNYEQYF
TGTGCCAGCTCACCCCGGACAGGGTTCAACTACGAGCAGTACTTC
>TRBJ2-3|.|TRBV4-3|TRBD2
CASSQDPLQRDTDTQYF
TGCGCCAGCAGCCAAGACCCCTTACAGCGGGACACAGATACGCAGTATTTT
>TRBJ2-5|.|TRBV30|.
CAWGTRGPKGSETQYF
TGTGCCTGGGGGACCCGGGGCCCCAAAGGCTCCGAGACCCAGTACTTC
>TRBJ2-1|.|TRBV15|TRBD2
CATSRDRTSYEQFF
TGTGCCACCAGCAGAGATCGGACTAGCTATGAGCAGTTCTTC
>TRBJ2-1|.|TRBV11-2|TRBD2
CASSLISGRDPRNEQFF
TGTGCCAGCAGCCTCATTAGCGGGAGGGACCCTAGAAATGAGCAGTTCTTC
>TRBJ2-1|.|TRBV15|.
CATSRDLSSNINEQFF
TGTGCCACCAGCAGAGATTTATCATCAAACATCAATGAGCAGTTCTTC
>TRBJ2-1|.|TRBV9|TRBD2
CASSTRTSGTTPYNEQFF
TGTGCCAGCAGCACAAGGACTAGCGGAACTACCCCCTACAATGAGCAGTTCTTC
>TRBJ2-3|.|TRBV27|.
CASSLRDSSTDTQYF
TGTGCCAGCAGTCTCCGGGACTCTAGCACAGATACGCAGTATTTT
>TRBJ2-3|.|TRBV7-7|TRBD1
CASSATGQGGDTQYF
TGTGCCAGCAGCGCCACCGGACAGGGAGGCGATACGCAGTATTTT
>TRBJ2-4|.|TRBV18|.
CASSPAVAKNIQYF
TGTGCCAGCTCACCAGCCGTAGCCAAAAACATTCAGTACTTC
>TRBJ1-1|.|TRBV7-8|.
CASSFTGGTVGAFF
TGTGCCAGCAGCTTTACAGGAGGCACTGTAGGAGCTTTCTTT
>TRBJ2-7|.|TRBV7-8|TRBD2
CASSLGVAGGGEQYF
TGTGCCAGCAGCTTAGGAGTAGCGGGAGGTGGCGAGCAGTACTTC
>TRBJ2-3|.|TRBV9|TRBD2
CASSTRWTSASTDTQYF
TGTGCCAGCAGCACCCGGTGGACTAGCGCCAGCACAGATACGCAGTATTTT